The rows below give T cell receptor beta chains drawn from one sample of a study of T cell clones after liver transplantation. Only in-frame clones appear in the TCRdb table, and some are missing; sequencing was by immunoSEQ multiplex PCR. The sample contains some 120,000 clones, about nine tenths of which appear only once. The source was CD4+ T cells from blood, collected 12 months after liver transplant. The receptor source for this set is a human patient who received a liver transplant. Some T cells may be transferred from the graft donor. The CDR3 runs from the conserved cysteine through the conserved F or W. The order of the fields is D gene, V gene, J gene, clone size, CDR3 DNA, CDR3 protein. D genes are given only for firm matches. Not all rows give a size; the values are once, few, many and, for expanded clones, a class.

D: -
V: TRBV18
J: TRBJ2-1
size: -
DNA: TGTGCCAGCTCACCAATTTTGGCGGGTGGGAGCTCCTACAATGAGCAGTTCTTC
CDR3: CASSPILAGGSSYNEQFF

D: -
V: TRBV12-5
J: TRBJ1-3
size: once
DNA: TGTGCTAGTGGTTTGGTAGTAGGGCAGGGACCCGGAAACACCATATATTTT
CDR3: CASGLVVGQGPGNTIYF

D: -
V: TRBV5-4
J: TRBJ1-1
size: few
DNA: TGTGCCAGCAGCTTCTTCACGGGAGGGACTGAAGCTTTCTTT
CDR3: CASSFFTGGTEAFF

D: TRBD2
V: TRBV27
J: TRBJ2-7
size: once
DNA: TGTGCCAGCAGTTTAGATCCGGGACTAGCTTACGAGCAGTACTTC
CDR3: CASSLDPGLAYEQYF

D: TRBD1
V: TRBV28
J: TRBJ2-1
size: -
DNA: TGTGCCAGCAGTATCTCCGGGACAGCTCACCTCTTC
CDR3: CASSISGTAHLF

D: -
V: TRBV5-6
J: TRBJ1-4
size: -
DNA: TGTGCCAGCAGCCCCGTCGGGCAAACTAATGAAAAACTGTTTTTT
CDR3: CASSPVGQTNEKLFF

D: TRBD2
V: TRBV2
J: TRBJ2-7
size: -
DNA: TGTGCCAGCACCCAGCGGGGCCTCTCCTACGAGCAGTACTTC
CDR3: CASTQRGLSYEQYF

D: -
V: TRBV7-3
J: TRBJ2-5
size: -
DNA: TGTGCCAGCAGCCCTGCGGGGGCTAGCGGAAAGGAGACCCAGTACTTC
CDR3: CASSPAGASGKETQYF

D: -
V: TRBV6-5
J: TRBJ2-1
size: -
DNA: TGTGCCAGCAGGCCCAGCGGGTCTTCCTACAATGAGCAGTTCTTC
CDR3: CASRPSGSSYNEQFF

D: -
V: TRBV9
J: TRBJ2-7
size: -
DNA: TGTGCCAGCAGCGTTGAAGAGGGGTCCTACGAGCAGTACTTC
CDR3: CASSVEEGSYEQYF

D: TRBD2
V: TRBV29-1
J: TRBJ2-2
size: -
DNA: TGCAGCGTTGCTCCTGCGGGAGGGCCCTCCGGGGAGCTGTTTTTT
CDR3: CSVAPAGGPSGELFF

D: -
V: TRBV7-2
J: TRBJ2-5
size: -
DNA: TGTGCCAGCAGGACAGGGGGCTCGAGCGGGAGGCCCGGGACCCAGTACTTC
CDR3: CASRTGGSSGRPGTQYF

D: -
V: TRBV10-3
J: TRBJ1-1
size: -
DNA: TGTGCCATCAGTGGTATACAGGGAACTGAAGCTTTCTTT
CDR3: CAISGIQGTEAFF

D: TRBD1
V: TRBV19
J: TRBJ2-5
size: -
DNA: TGTGCCAGTACCGACAGGGGGCGCGAGGCTTTAGAGACCCAGTACTTC
CDR3: CASTDRGREALETQYF

D: TRBD2
V: TRBV11-3
J: TRBJ2-7
size: -
DNA: TGTGCCAGCAGCTTGATGGCTAGCGGCACCTACGAGCAGTACTTC
CDR3: CASSLMASGTYEQYF

D: TRBD2
V: TRBV11-2
J: TRBJ2-7
size: -
DNA: TGTGCCAGCAGAGGGACTAGCGGGAAGGCTTACGAGCAGTACTTC
CDR3: CASRGTSGKAYEQYF

D: -
V: TRBV10-1
J: TRBJ2-3
size: -
DNA: TGCGCCAGCAGTGAAGGGTTAATGGCTGGAACAGATACGCAGTATTTT
CDR3: CASSEGLMAGTDTQYF

D: -
V: TRBV20-1
J: TRBJ2-5
size: -
DNA: TGCAGTGCTAGAGATAAAGAGACCCAGTACTTC
CDR3: CSARDKETQYF

D: TRBD2
V: TRBV6-5
J: TRBJ2-7
size: -
DNA: TGTGCCAGCAGTTTCATAGCGGGGGCCTACGAGCAGTACTTC
CDR3: CASSFIAGAYEQYF

D: TRBD2
V: TRBV15
J: TRBJ2-3
size: -
DNA: TGTGCCACCAGCTGGACTAGCGGTACCACAGATACGCAGTATTTT
CDR3: CATSWTSGTTDTQYF

D: TRBD1
V: TRBV29-1
J: TRBJ1-1
size: -
DNA: TGCAGCGTTGGGGCCGGGGACAGGGAAGCTTTCTTT
CDR3: CSVGAGDREAFF

D: -
V: TRBV5-1
J: TRBJ1-2
size: -
DNA: TGCGCCAGCAGCTTGGGGGACGGTTATGGCTACACCTTC
CDR3: CASSLGDGYGYTF

D: -
V: TRBV28
J: TRBJ1-1
size: -
DNA: TGTGCCAGCCAGGAGTTCAGGCCGAATGAAGCTTTCTTT
CDR3: CASQEFRPNEAFF

D: -
V: TRBV18
J: TRBJ2-3
size: -
DNA: TGTGCCAGCTCGAAGGGGGGAGATACGCAGTATTTT
CDR3: CASSKGGDTQYF

D: -
V: TRBV28
J: TRBJ2-7
size: -
DNA: TGTGCCAGCAGCTCATTCTACGAGCAGTACTTC
CDR3: CASSSFYEQYF

D: -
V: TRBV5-1
J: TRBJ2-3
size: -
DNA: TGCGCCAGCAGCTTGGAGGGGCAGGTCACAGATACGCAGTATTTT
CDR3: CASSLEGQVTDTQYF

D: -
V: TRBV28
J: TRBJ2-1
size: few
DNA: TGTGCCAGCAGTTTATTAGGGTCGGGCCCTTCGCACAATGAGCAGTTCTTC
CDR3: CASSLLGSGPSHNEQFF

D: -
V: TRBV28
J: TRBJ2-3
size: -
DNA: TGTGCCAGCAGTTGGGGCCCAGGCACAGATACGCAGTATTTT
CDR3: CASSWGPGTDTQYF

D: -
V: TRBV6-1
J: TRBJ2-7
size: -
DNA: TGTGCCAGCAGTGCCACAGCAGGACAGTTTCACTACGAGCAGTACTTC
CDR3: CASSATAGQFHYEQYF

D: -
V: TRBV27
J: TRBJ1-1
size: -
DNA: TGTGCCAGCAGTTTAGATGGGGCCCTGGGGGAAGCTTTCTTT
CDR3: CASSLDGALGEAFF

D: TRBD1
V: TRBV27
J: TRBJ2-3
size: -
DNA: TGTGCCAGCAGTTTATGGGGGGACAGGGCAGATACGCAGTATTTT
CDR3: CASSLWGDRADTQYF

D: TRBD2
V: TRBV28
J: TRBJ2-5
size: -
DNA: TGTGCCAGCAGGCCCCGGGGGGTTTCCTACGGGACCCAGTACTTC
CDR3: CASRPRGVSYGTQYF

D: -
V: TRBV30
J: TRBJ1-3
size: -
DNA: TGTGCCTTCTCAAGGGGAGTGACCTCTGGAAACACCATATATTTT
CDR3: CAFSRGVTSGNTIYF

D: TRBD1
V: TRBV6-5
J: TRBJ1-4
size: -
DNA: TGTGCCAGCAGTGCCTCAACAGGGGGCGGTGAAAAACTGTTTTTT
CDR3: CASSASTGGGEKLFF

D: TRBD2
V: TRBV9
J: TRBJ2-3
size: -
DNA: TGTGCCAGCAGCGCCCGCCCTAGCGGAGGCACAGATACGCAGTATTTT
CDR3: CASSARPSGGTDTQYF

D: -
V: TRBV7-2
J: TRBJ2-1
size: -
DNA: TGTGCCAGCAGCCACCCCGACCCGTACAATGAGCAGTTCTTC
CDR3: CASSHPDPYNEQFF

D: -
V: TRBV11-2
J: TRBJ1-2
size: -
DNA: TGTGCCAGCAGCTTAGAGGGGTTTGGCTACACCTTC
CDR3: CASSLEGFGYTF

D: -
V: TRBV7-6
J: TRBJ1-1
size: -
DNA: TGTGCCAGCAGCTTAGCAGAAAACACTGAAGCTTTCTTT
CDR3: CASSLAENTEAFF

D: TRBD2
V: TRBV28
J: TRBJ2-1
size: -
DNA: TGTGCCAGCAGTTTATCTGAACTCGGGAGGTTGGCCCCCAGCTCCTACAATGAGCAGTTCTTC
CDR3: CASSLSELGRLAPSSYNEQFF

D: -
V: TRBV5-4
J: TRBJ2-5
size: -
DNA: TGTGCCAGCAGCTTAGGCCAGAGAGGGGAGACCCAGTACTTC
CDR3: CASSLGQRGETQYF

D: -
V: TRBV2
J: TRBJ2-1
size: -
DNA: TGTGCCAGCAGGGGACAGGGCGCGCCAGCGGGAGGGGCAAATGAGCAGTTCTTC
CDR3: CASRGQGAPAGGANEQFF

D: -
V: TRBV5-4
J: TRBJ1-3
size: once
DNA: TGTGCCAGCAGCTTCCCAGGAAACACCATATATTTT
CDR3: CASSFPGNTIYF

D: TRBD1
V: TRBV5-1
J: TRBJ2-3
size: -
DNA: TGCGCCAGCAGCACGGACAGGGTCTACTCCACAGATACGCAGTATTTT
CDR3: CASSTDRVYSTDTQYF

D: TRBD1
V: TRBV5-1
J: TRBJ1-1
size: -
DNA: TGCGCCAGCAGCTTGGGACGGGGACAGGGGGCCATAGGCACTGAAGCTTTCTTT
CDR3: CASSLGRGQGAIGTEAFF

D: -
V: TRBV15
J: TRBJ2-1
size: -
DNA: TGTGCCACCAGCAGAGATTTTTTCAGTGCAGGGAAGGGCTCCTACAATGAGCAGTTCTTC
CDR3: CATSRDFFSAGKGSYNEQFF

D: TRBD1
V: TRBV4-2
J: TRBJ1-1
size: -
DNA: TGTGCCAGCAGCCAAATCGACAGGGCGGGAAACACTGAAGCTTTCTTT
CDR3: CASSQIDRAGNTEAFF

D: -
V: TRBV5-8
J: TRBJ1-4
size: -
DNA: TGTGCCAGCAGCTTGTCCCTGGGCGATGCAACTAATGAAAAACTGTTTTTT
CDR3: CASSLSLGDATNEKLFF

D: -
V: TRBV19
J: TRBJ1-5
size: -
DNA: TGTGCCAGTAGTACTACAGGCAATCAGCCCCAGCATTTT
CDR3: CASSTTGNQPQHF

D: -
V: TRBV15
J: TRBJ2-5
size: -
DNA: TGTGCCACCAGCGGGGGACATACGTACCAAGAGACCCAGTACTTC
CDR3: CATSGGHTYQETQYF

D: TRBD1
V: TRBV5-1
J: TRBJ1-1
size: -
DNA: TGCGCCAGCAGCCCTCGGGACAGGGGGCCGGACACTGAAGCTTTCTTT
CDR3: CASSPRDRGPDTEAFF

D: TRBD1
V: TRBV5-1
J: TRBJ2-1
size: -
DNA: TGCGCCAGCAGCTCGACAGGGGAGAGTGAGCAGTTCTTC
CDR3: CASSSTGESEQFF

D: -
V: TRBV27
J: TRBJ1-4
size: -
DNA: TGTGCCAGCAGTTTTGCAGCAACTAATGAAAAACTGTTTTTT
CDR3: CASSFAATNEKLFF